This is a list of T cell receptor beta chains from one sample in a study of cytomegalovirus exposure and HLA in healthy donors. Assay: immunoSEQ multiplex PCR; the TCRdb copy retains only in-frame clones and omits some. This sample has tens of thousands of clones; under 80% occur once, and the top ten carry roughly 12%. Sequencing input: PBMCs. These TCRs come from a male donor in good health and CMV-seropositive. The CDR3 runs from the conserved cysteine through the conserved F or W. D genes are given only for firm matches. Expanded clones are given a class, and other clones once, few, many or no size at all.

J gene	clone size	V gene	D gene	CDR3 protein	CDR3 DNA
TRBJ2-3	.	TRBV7-9	TRBD1	CASSAGQGSSTDTQYF	TGTGCCAGCAGCGCCGGACAGGGTTCGAGCACAGATACGCAGTATTTT
TRBJ1-1	few	TRBV30	TRBD1	CAWSGGGRGAFF	TGTGCCTGGAGTGGAGGGGGCAGAGGAGCTTTCTTT
TRBJ2-1	.	TRBV9	TRBD2	CASSILSGGTHNEQFF	TGTGCCAGCAGCATACTTAGCGGGGGGACCCACAATGAGCAGTTCTTC
TRBJ1-4	.	TRBV30	.	CAWGTLSNTNEKLFF	TGTGCCTGGGGGACTTTATCCAATACTAATGAAAAACTGTTTTTT
TRBJ2-3	.	TRBV4-3	.	CASSPTGTDTQYF	TGCGCCAGCAGCCCAACAGGCACAGATACGCAGTATTTT
TRBJ1-2	.	TRBV7-2	TRBD1	CASSGDRGQGGYTF	TGTGCCAGCAGCGGGGACAGGGGGCAGGGTGGCTACACCTTC
TRBJ2-1	once	TRBV5-4	TRBD2	CASSLIGTSGGEQFF	TGTGCCAGCAGCTTAATCGGGACTAGTGGTGGTGAGCAGTTCTTC
TRBJ2-3	.	TRBV19	.	CASRTSVRDMSTDTQYF	TGTGCCAGTAGAACCTCCGTTCGGGACATGAGCACAGATACGCAGTATTTT
TRBJ2-5	.	TRBV5-1	TRBD2	CASRSAGTSAKETQYF	TGCGCCAGCAGATCTGCTGGGACTAGCGCTAAAGAGACCCAGTACTTC
TRBJ2-7	.	TRBV12-5	.	CASGTGTSQYF	TGTGCTAGTGGTACAGGGACATCTCAGTACTTC
TRBJ2-2	.	TRBV6-1	TRBD1	CASSEGSGGHTGELFF	TGTGCCAGCAGTGAAGGTTCAGGGGGCCACACCGGGGAGCTGTTTTTT
TRBJ2-7	.	TRBV19	TRBD2	CASSPGLAGGDREQYF	TGTGCCAGTAGTCCTGGACTAGCGGGAGGGGATCGCGAGCAGTACTTC
TRBJ2-3	few	TRBV7-6	TRBD2	CASSLVTSGANTDTQYF	TGTGCCAGCAGCTTAGTAACTAGCGGGGCGAACACAGATACGCAGTATTTT
TRBJ2-2	.	TRBV27	.	CASSDRGQYSTGELFF	TGTGCCAGCAGTGATCGAGGACAGTACTCCACCGGGGAGCTGTTTTTT
TRBJ2-7	.	TRBV4-2	TRBD1	CASSQGQGPLYEQYF	TGTGCCAGCAGCCAAGGACAGGGGCCCCTCTACGAGCAGTACTTC
TRBJ1-5	.	TRBV28	.	CASSSARASGQPQHF	TGTGCCAGCAGTTCGGCCAGGGCATCGGGTCAGCCCCAGCATTTT
TRBJ2-1	.	TRBV7-9	TRBD2	CALAGGNEQFF	TGTGCCCTAGCGGGGGGCAATGAGCAGTTCTTC
TRBJ1-5	.	TRBV9	.	CASSVDTGRGSNQPQHF	TGTGCCAGCAGCGTAGATACAGGGAGGGGCAGCAATCAGCCCCAGCATTTT
TRBJ2-1	.	TRBV7-7	TRBD2	CAIGEGNEQFF	TGTGCCATCGGGGAGGGCAATGAGCAGTTCTTC
TRBJ2-7	few	TRBV12-5	.	CASGLDSGSYEQYF	TGTGCTAGTGGTTTGGACAGCGGTTCCTACGAGCAGTACTTC
TRBJ2-7	few	TRBV28	TRBD2	CASSPRTSGGAHEQYF	TGTGCCAGCAGCCCGCGGACTAGCGGGGGGGCCCACGAGCAGTACTTC
TRBJ1-5	few	TRBV27	TRBD1	CASSPHRGEYSNQPQHF	TGTGCCAGCAGTCCACACAGGGGCGAATATAGCAATCAGCCCCAGCATTTT
TRBJ2-7	.	TRBV6-5	TRBD2	CASSYEAGGPSYEQYF	TGTGCCAGCAGTTACGAGGCGGGAGGGCCGTCCTACGAGCAGTACTTC
TRBJ1-1	.	TRBV5-4	.	CASSLAARKNTEAFF	TGTGCCAGCAGCTTGGCCGCCAGGAAGAACACTGAAGCTTTCTTT
TRBJ1-2	.	TRBV7-6	.	CASSRFIAGYTF	TGTGCCAGCAGCCGCTTCATTGCGGGCTACACCTTC
TRBJ2-3	.	TRBV5-1	.	CASSLEQGSTDTQYF	TGCGCCAGCAGCTTGGAACAGGGTAGCACAGATACGCAGTATTTT
TRBJ2-7	.	TRBV6-5	TRBD1	CASNRPGQGYEQYF	TGTGCCAGCAACCGCCCGGGACAGGGATACGAGCAGTACTTC
TRBJ1-2	.	TRBV9	TRBD1	CASSVGQGNYGYTF	TGTGCCAGCAGCGTGGGACAGGGGAACTATGGCTACACCTTC
TRBJ2-1	.	TRBV4-1	.	CASSQGGPSYNEQFF	TGCGCCAGCAGCCAAGGGGGGCCCTCCTACAATGAGCAGTTCTTC
TRBJ1-6	.	TRBV5-6	TRBD1	CASSLGQQYSPLHF	TGTGCCAGCAGTTTGGGACAGCAATATTCACCCCTCCACTTT
TRBJ2-5	.	TRBV6-5	TRBD2	CASSFLAGGLKETQYF	TGTGCCAGCAGTTTCCTCGCGGGGGGACTTAAAGAGACCCAGTACTTC
TRBJ1-1	few	TRBV4-1	TRBD1	CASSQDRGTGGTEAFF	TGTGCCAGCAGCCAAGATCGTGGGACAGGGGGCACTGAAGCTTTCTTT
TRBJ2-7	.	TRBV12-5	TRBD1	CASGLFPDPGTAFLYEQYF	TGTGCTAGTGGTTTGTTCCCGGACCCCGGGACAGCTTTCCTCTACGAGCAGTACTTC
TRBJ2-7	.	TRBV30	.	CAWRSQGTYEQYF	TGTGCCTGGAGATCGCAGGGAACCTACGAGCAGTACTTC
TRBJ2-3	.	TRBV29-1	TRBD1	CSASGGQGNVDTQYF	TGCAGCGCTTCGGGAGGACAGGGGAATGTGGATACGCAGTATTTT
TRBJ2-4	.	TRBV27	TRBD1	CASSLSWDRTAKNIQYF	TGTGCCAGCAGTTTATCGTGGGACAGGACGGCCAAAAACATTCAGTACTTC
TRBJ2-2	.	TRBV10-1	.	CASSVRKNTGELFF	TGCGCCAGCAGTGTGAGGAAAAACACCGGGGAGCTGTTTTTT
TRBJ2-7	once	TRBV10-2	TRBD2	CASRGLEKNLWF	TGCGCCAGCAGGGGACTAGAAAAAAATTTATGGTTC
TRBJ2-5	few	TRBV19	.	CASTTGGSQETQYF	TGTGCCAGTACCACAGGAGGGTCCCAAGAGACCCAGTACTTC
TRBJ2-7	.	TRBV4-1	.	CASSRQDRNYEQYF	TGCGCCAGCAGCCGACAAGACAGAAACTACGAGCAGTACTTC
TRBJ2-7	few	TRBV19	.	CASSLAGRGVYEQYF	TGTGCCAGTAGTTTGGCTGGCAGGGGGGTCTACGAGCAGTACTTC
TRBJ2-5	few	TRBV30	.	CAWSKAVTQYF	TGTGCCTGGAGTAAAGCGGTGACCCAGTACTTC
TRBJ1-5	few	TRBV19	.	CASSMSGAGGQPQHF	TGTGCCAGTAGTATGTCAGGGGCTGGTGGTCAGCCCCAGCATTTT
TRBJ1-5	once	TRBV18	TRBD1	CASSPPGTGRFGNQPQHF	TGTGCCAGCTCACCACCGGGGACAGGGCGTTTCGGCAATCAGCCCCAGCATTTT
TRBJ1-1	medium-sized	TRBV7-3	TRBD1	CASSLTSTGGMTEAFF	TGTGCCAGCAGCCTAACTTCGACAGGGGGCATGACTGAAGCTTTCTTT
TRBJ2-5	.	TRBV5-6	TRBD1	CASSLVGPGTGRSGETQYF	TGTGCCAGCAGCTTGGTAGGCCCCGGGACAGGGAGGAGTGGAGAGACCCAGTACTTC
TRBJ2-1	few	TRBV11-2	TRBD2	CASSRDYQDNEQFF	TGTGCCAGCAGCCGGGACTATCAAGACAATGAGCAGTTCTTC
TRBJ2-5	.	TRBV19	TRBD2	CASSISGAGGPQETQYF	TGTGCCAGTAGTATAAGCGGAGCGGGGGGGCCCCAAGAGACCCAGTACTTC
TRBJ2-7	.	TRBV7-9	TRBD1	CASSPPGTGRYEQYF	TGTGCCAGCAGTCCACCGGGGACAGGGAGATACGAGCAGTACTTC
TRBJ2-2	once	TRBV2	TRBD2	CASSVAGTSGIGRNTGELFF	TGTGCCAGCAGTGTAGCCGGGACTAGCGGGATCGGTAGGAACACCGGGGAGCTGTTTTTT
TRBJ2-7	.	TRBV28	TRBD1	CATDRDTYEQYF	TGTGCCACGGACAGGGACACCTACGAGCAGTACTTC
TRBJ2-5	.	TRBV5-8	.	CASSLRGLTETQYF	TGTGCCAGCAGCTTAAGGGGACTGACAGAGACCCAGTACTTC